This TCR beta chain was sequenced for a study of shared clonotypes between healthy human individuals. Whole-study context: Every donor yielded three CD4 naive, three CD4 memory, two CD8 naive and one CD8 memory plate.

Regarding this clone: Its antigen is currently unknown.

The CDR3 is made up of 17 amino acids. The ends were cut back, 0 bases at V and 0 bases at J, with 13 bases in the middle. Germline assignment: CDR1 SGHTS and CDR2 YDEGEE. Study-level points and caveats: Though the depth was large, rarefaction showed that sorted-subset sequencing was incomplete.

Running of the assay took place at deep level. Produced via immunoSEQ multiplex PCR; TCRdb's table is partial and in-frame only. The sample records about 600,000 clones, around 97% being singletons. The clonotype originates from a woman under 40 in good health. Input material: naive CD4+ T cells sorted from blood. The subset here: CD45RA+ positively selected. The chain combines TRBV5-8 with TRBJ2-1; D unclear. CDR3 in DNA: TGTGCCAGCAGCTTGGTCGTTCACTCCAGCTCCTACAATGAGCAGTTCTTC. It translates to CASSLVVHSSSYNEQFF.